This T cell receptor (beta chain) emerged from a study of cytomegalovirus exposure and HLA in healthy donors. Primers included in the PCR were 60 Vbeta and 13 Jbeta primers. In the source study's methods: In a later analysis, 60 million to 90 million unique TCR beta chains included roughly 11 million shared by two or more donors. Only in-frame clones appear in the TCRdb table, and some are missing; sequencing was by immunoSEQ multiplex PCR. The DNA gave D and trimming, while V, J and clone size come from that table. The sample lists about 69,000 clones; about 74% were seen once. Note on this clone: What it binds is not known.

Study observations and caveats: DRB1 showed the most TCR associations and HLA-C the fewest in a later analysis, as rates varied by HLA locus.

Input material: PBMCs. The receptor was isolated from an older woman in good health and CMV-seropositive.

In DNA form, the CDR3 reads TGCAGCGTTGATTTACCAGGGAACTATGGCTACACCTTC. The encoded protein is CSVDLPGNYGYTF. The chain recombines TRBV29-1 with TRBJ1-2; TRBD1 is a possible D gene (5 bases). The V end lost 3 bases, the J end lost 2 bases, and 10 bases lay between the germline ends. The CDR3 is 13 amino acids. The germline V gene has CDR1 SQVTM and CDR2 ANQGSEA.